Listed below are T cell receptor beta chains from one sample, sequenced in a study of Siglec-9 on CD8 T cells in melanoma. Generated by immunoSEQ multiplex PCR, the TCRdb table keeps only in-frame clones and is missing some. The data show about 30,000 clones, 80% seen once. Sequences were obtained from Siglec-9- CD8+ T cells sorted from blood. These receptors were taken from a human donor in good health. CDR3s include the opening cysteine and the closing phenylalanine or tryptophan. A D gene is named only where the DNA matches it firmly. Only some rows state a clone size, as once, few, many or a class for expanded clones.

NA	NA	TRBV28	TRBJ2-3	CASSPTGTSTDTQYF	TGTGCCAGCAGTCCAACCGGGACTAGCACAGATACGCAGTATTTT
TRBD1	NA	TRBV2	TRBJ2-2	CAVRPGQITGELFF	TGTGCCGTTCGACCGGGACAGATAACCGGGGAGCTGTTTTTT
TRBD1	few	TRBV2	TRBJ1-1	CASSFGRQGARMGTEAFF	TGTGCCAGCAGTTTTGGACGACAGGGGGCGCGAATGGGCACTGAAGCTTTCTTT
NA	NA	TRBV5-1	TRBJ1-1	CASSLTRNTEAFF	TGCGCCAGCAGCTTGACTAGGAACACTGAAGCTTTCTTT
NA	NA	TRBV28	TRBJ2-7	CASSLRAYYEQYF	TGTGCCAGCAGTTTACGGGCTTACTACGAGCAGTACTTC
NA	NA	TRBV7-6	TRBJ1-1	CASSLGVWGNTEAFF	TGTGCCAGCAGCTTAGGGGTTTGGGGGAACACTGAAGCTTTCTTT
NA	once	TRBV27	TRBJ2-7	CASSLGGRGRQYF	TGTGCCAGCAGTTTAGGTGGGAGGGGGAGGCAGTACTTC
TRBD1	NA	TRBV4-1	TRBJ1-1	CASSQGQGMGEAFF	TGCGCCAGCAGCCAAGGACAGGGGATGGGTGAAGCTTTCTTT
TRBD1	NA	TRBV19	TRBJ1-2	CASSEGQGRVNYGYTF	TGTGCCAGTAGTGAGGGACAGGGCCGGGTTAACTATGGCTACACCTTC
NA	NA	TRBV11-2	TRBJ2-7	CASSARGGNRREQYF	TGTGCCAGCAGCGCCCGGGGCGGAAACCGGCGCGAGCAGTACTTC
NA	few	TRBV20-1	TRBJ1-1	CSAETGFEAFF	TGCAGTGCGGAAACAGGGTTTGAAGCTTTCTTT
NA	NA	TRBV5-6	TRBJ1-1	CASSLGAASEAFF	TGTGCCAGCAGCTTGGGGGCAGCCTCTGAAGCTTTCTTT
TRBD1	once	TRBV29-1	TRBJ1-5	CSAATGDSNQPQHF	TGCAGCGCAGCTACAGGGGATAGCAATCAGCCCCAGCATTTT
NA	few	TRBV28	TRBJ1-1	CASSTQGNTEAFF	TGTGCCAGCAGTACCCAGGGGAACACTGAAGCTTTCTTT
NA	NA	TRBV7-2	TRBJ1-2	CASSSLSARNYGYTF	TGTGCCAGCAGCAGTCTTTCAGCAAGAAACTATGGCTACACCTTC
NA	NA	TRBV2	TRBJ2-3	CASSTRVSADSTDTQYF	TGTGCCAGCAGTACCCGGGTCTCCGCAGATTCCACAGATACGCAGTATTTT
TRBD2	NA	TRBV5-4	TRBJ2-3	CASRGLAGGTDTQYF	TGTGCCAGCAGGGGACTAGCGGGGGGGACAGATACGCAGTATTTT
NA	NA	TRBV30	TRBJ2-7	CAWSSGNYEQYF	TGTGCCTGGAGTTCAGGGAACTACGAGCAGTACTTC
NA	NA	TRBV27	TRBJ1-2	CASRPTVNYGYTF	TGTGCCAGCAGACCGACAGTGAACTATGGCTACACCTTC
NA	NA	TRBV7-6	TRBJ2-7	CASSPAGRISATYEQYF	TGTGCCAGCAGCCCCGCGGGACGAATTTCGGCCACCTACGAGCAGTACTTC
TRBD2	NA	TRBV27	TRBJ2-1	CASSPLLAGDNEQFF	TGTGCCAGCAGTCCATTACTAGCGGGTGACAATGAGCAGTTCTTC
NA	NA	TRBV4-1	TRBJ2-2	CASMDVPNTGELFF	TGCGCCAGCATGGACGTGCCGAACACCGGGGAGCTGTTTTTT
NA	NA	TRBV28	TRBJ1-1	CASSGLRDAEAFF	TGTGCCAGCAGTGGCCTTAGGGATGCTGAAGCTTTCTTT
TRBD1	NA	TRBV7-9	TRBJ2-1	CASISPETGPTYNEQFF	TGTGCCAGCATATCCCCTGAGACAGGGCCGACATACAATGAGCAGTTCTTC
NA	few	TRBV4-1	TRBJ2-1	CASSLTTIPPGNEQFF	TGCGCCAGCAGCCTTACTACGATTCCCCCGGGGAATGAGCAGTTCTTC
TRBD1	few	TRBV5-8	TRBJ1-2	CASSTRTGFGYTF	TGTGCCAGCAGTACCCGGACAGGATTTGGCTACACCTTC
NA	NA	TRBV11-2	TRBJ1-1	CASSLSGPMNTEAFF	TGTGCCAGCAGCTTATCGGGGCCCATGAACACTGAAGCTTTCTTT
NA	NA	TRBV5-1	TRBJ1-1	CASSFDPGANTEAFF	TGTGCCAGCAGCTTCGACCCCGGGGCGAACACTGAAGCTTTCTTT
NA	few	TRBV19	TRBJ2-1	CASSIGQLQQFF	TGTGCCAGTAGTATTGGCCAACTACAGCAGTTCTTC
TRBD2	NA	TRBV12-5	TRBJ2-3	CASALRGGPGDTQYF	TGTGCTAGTGCCCTGCGGGGGGGCCCCGGGGATACGCAGTATTTT
NA	NA	TRBV6-6	TRBJ2-7	CASSYSGNGRTYEQYF	TGTGCCAGCAGTTACTCGGGGAACGGCAGGACCTACGAGCAGTACTTC
NA	NA	TRBV10-3	TRBJ2-3	CAIGGAGSAQYF	TGTGCCATCGGGGGGGCGGGTAGCGCGCAGTATTTT
TRBD2	NA	TRBV10-2	TRBJ2-3	CASSRLAGARTDTQYF	TGCGCCAGCAGCCGACTAGCGGGAGCACGCACAGATACGCAGTATTTT
TRBD2	NA	TRBV30	TRBJ2-3	CAWTTSGGGDTQYF	TGTGCCTGGACGACTAGCGGGGGTGGAGATACGCAGTATTTT
NA	NA	TRBV7-9	TRBJ2-7	CASSLVLGAGEQYF	TGTGCCAGCAGCTTAGTTTTGGGGGCCGGGGAGCAGTACTTC
NA	NA	TRBV5-6	TRBJ2-5	CASSLLPGKETQYF	TGTGCCAGCAGCCTCCTCCCGGGTAAAGAGACCCAGTACTTC
NA	NA	TRBV6-5	TRBJ1-2	CASSYGEIDYGYTF	TGTGCCAGCAGTTACGGGGAGATAGACTATGGCTACACCTTC
NA	NA	TRBV5-1	TRBJ2-1	CASSLAYGDSYNEQFF	TGCGCCAGCAGCTTGGCCTATGGGGATTCCTACAATGAGCAGTTCTTC
NA	NA	TRBV11-3	TRBJ2-1	CASSLKSGFGVNEQFF	TGTGCCAGCAGCTTAAAGAGCGGGTTTGGGGTAAATGAGCAGTTCTTC
TRBD2	NA	TRBV7-6	TRBJ2-5	CASRWGLANQETQYF	TGTGCCAGCAGGTGGGGACTAGCAAACCAAGAGACCCAGTACTTC